This entry describes one T cell receptor beta chain. Its antigen remains unknown. Using immunoSEQ multiplex PCR, the repertoire was profiled, and TCRdb retains in-frame clones only, with some absent. The table includes just over 35,000 clones, 71% detected once. The sample belongs to a study of cytotoxic CD8 clonotypes in ibrutinib-treated CLL. Turning to the study itself: Among responders, some 25 were partial and 2 complete; after median roughly 68 months, roughly 15 stayed remitted and 12 progressed. Samples had a mean of about 250,000 productive templates and tens of thousands of productive rearrangements.

V gave up 1 base and J gave up 8 bases, with 14 bases separating them. The CDR3 is 14 amino acids. The germline V gene has CDR1 SGHVS and CDR2 FQNEAQ. Findings of the study overall: Contraction or stability on treatment was seen for public clonotypes, which were uncommon. At baseline, clonality was higher than in age-matched healthy donors and correlated with CD8+ counts.

The sequence derives from a human donor with chronic lymphocytic leukemia. The chain carries TRBV7-8 and TRBJ1-2, with D uncertain. The starting material was PBMCs, obtained at disease progression, from a patient treated with ibrutinib. This CDR3 is CASSLDQATRGYTF. The CDR3 DNA reads as TGTGCCAGCAGCTTAGACCAGGCCACGAGGGGCTACACCTTC.